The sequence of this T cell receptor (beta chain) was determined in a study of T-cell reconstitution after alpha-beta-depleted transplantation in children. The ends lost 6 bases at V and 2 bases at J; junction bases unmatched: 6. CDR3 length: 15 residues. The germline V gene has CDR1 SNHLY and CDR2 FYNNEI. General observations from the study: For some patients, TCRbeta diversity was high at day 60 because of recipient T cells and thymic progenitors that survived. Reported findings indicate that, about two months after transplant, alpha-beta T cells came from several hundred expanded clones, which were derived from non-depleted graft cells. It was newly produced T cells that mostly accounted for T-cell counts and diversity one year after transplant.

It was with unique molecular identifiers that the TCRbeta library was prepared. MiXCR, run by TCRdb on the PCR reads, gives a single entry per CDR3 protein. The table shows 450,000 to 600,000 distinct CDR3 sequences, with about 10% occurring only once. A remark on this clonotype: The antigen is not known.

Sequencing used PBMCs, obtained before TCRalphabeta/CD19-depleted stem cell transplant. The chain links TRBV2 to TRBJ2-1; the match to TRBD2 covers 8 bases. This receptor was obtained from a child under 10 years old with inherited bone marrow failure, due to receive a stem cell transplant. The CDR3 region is CASRTREGPYNEQFF. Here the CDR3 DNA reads TGTGCCAGCAGGACCCGGGAGGGCCCCTACAATGAGCAGTTCTTC.